This T cell receptor beta chain was documented in a study of identical twins. TCRdb recomputed calls from the 5' RACE reads with MiXCR, one row per CDR3 protein. Of hundreds of thousands of distinct CDR3 sequences in the sample, 20% to 25% are singletons; the top ten hold 4% to 5.5%. This sample was also put to use in a study of T cells expressing NK-cell markers.

The sample taken for sequencing was PBMCs. The clonotype comes from a woman between 18 and 30 years old in good health.

The DNA for the CDR3 is TGCGCCAGCAGTCCGGAGGGGGGGCTCGGTGAGACCCAGTACTTC. It specifies CASSPEGGLGETQYF. The chain links TRBV5-1 to TRBJ2-5, with D possibly TRBD2 on 7 matching bases. Trimming stripped 5 bases from V and 5 bases from J, with 19 bases between. The CDR3 spans 15 residues. Per the germline V gene, CDR1 is SGHRS and CDR2 is YFSETQ.